These 16 T cell receptor beta chains came from one sample sequenced in a study of shared clonotypes between healthy human individuals. The data were produced by immunoSEQ multiplex PCR, yet TCRdb's version contains in-frame clones alone and is incomplete. Seen here are 1.6 million or so clones, 95% to 97% observed once, and the top ten hold roughly 1.2%. The sequenced sample was naive CD4+ T cells sorted from blood. Subset denoted: CD45RA+ positively selected. These receptors originate from a man aged 25-45 years in good health.

J is TRBJ2-1 and V is TRBV28, with D hard to call. This CDR3 is built from 12 residues. The V end was cut by 7 bases, the J end by 7 bases, with 11 bases between. CDR1 is MDHEN and CDR2 is SYDVKM in the germline V gene. The CDR3: CASNGGTNEQFF. DNA of the CDR3: TGTGCCAGCAATGGCGGAACGAATGAGCAGTTCTTC.

CDR3 coding DNA: TGTGCCAGCAGCCCTAGCGGAGGGACAGCAGGGGCCTACGAGCAGTACTTC. This codes for CASSPSGGTAGAYEQYF. This chain connects TRBV7-2 to TRBJ2-7; D may match TRBD1 or TRBD2 (7 bases each). Trimming took off 5 bases at V and 2 bases at J, with 22 bases between the two ends. Germline CDR1 and CDR2: SGHTA and FQGNSA. This CDR3 comprises 17 residues.

This clone appeared a single time. The rearrangement joins TRBV27 to TRBJ1-4; D is unclear. Germline lookup yields CDR1 MNHEY and CDR2 SMNVEV (reference sequence). The CDR3 sequence is 13 residues long. V dropped 8 bases and J dropped 4 bases, with 11 bases sitting between them. The chain's CDR3 is CASGGGFNEKLFF. As DNA, the CDR3 is TGTGCCAGCGGCGGCGGTTTTAATGAAAAACTGTTTTTT.

This sequence joins TRBV28 and TRBJ2-7, with 7 bases matching TRBD1. The CDR3 covers 14 residues. V shed 6 bases and J 2 bases; nucleotides not matched to a gene: 7. Germline V gene sequence: CDR1 MDHEN, CDR2 SYDVKM. CDR3 protein: CASRLPGTAYEQYF. The CDR3 coding sequence is TGTGCCAGCAGGCTGCCTGGGACAGCCTACGAGCAGTACTTC.

V gene TRBV7-3 combines with J gene TRBJ2-2; D is ambiguous. Trimming pared 2 bases from V and 2 bases from J, leaving 6 bases between. The length of the CDR3 is 14 residues. Germline V CDR1 and CDR2: SGHTA, FQGTGA. The chain's CDR3 is CASSLPTNTGELFF. The CDR3 coding sequence is TGTGCCAGCAGCTTACCCACCAACACCGGGGAGCTGTTTTTT.

This chain joins TRBV23-1 and TRBJ2-7, with D tentatively TRBD1 (6 bases). TRBV23-1 is classed as an ORF, of uncertain function. CDR3 length: 15 residues. V dropped 0 bases and J dropped 4 bases, with 13 bases sitting between them. CDR3 sequence (DNA): TGCGCCAGCAGTCAATCGTACAGGGAAGTATACGAGCAGTACTTC. Translating it yields CASSQSYREVYEQYF.

In this sample, this clone turned up once. V and J are TRBV5-5 and TRBJ2-2; 10 nucleotides agree with TRBD2. The CDR3 covers 15 residues. With V trimmed by 5 bases and J by 5 bases, 6 bases remained unmatched. In germline, CDR1 is SGHKS, CDR2 YYEKEE (reference sequence). This CDR3 is CASSSLAGATGELFF. Written as DNA, the CDR3 is TGTGCCAGCAGTTCTCTAGCGGGAGCTACCGGGGAGCTGTTTTTT.

The genes are TRBV9 and TRBJ2-1; D perhaps matches TRBD1 (6 bases). Trimming shortened V by 3 bases and J by 5 bases, and 15 bases separated the two germline ends. Looked up from germline, CDR1 is SGDLS and CDR2 is YYNGEE. The CDR3 is 15 amino acids. CDR3 amino acids: CASSAYRAGNNEQFF. For the CDR3, the DNA is TGTGCCAGCAGCGCCTACAGGGCAGGGAACAATGAGCAGTTCTTC.

V usage is TRBV5-1 and J usage is TRBJ1-2; D is unresolved. Germline V CDR1 and CDR2: SGHRS, YFSETQ. The V and J ends lost 4 bases and 7 bases respectively, with 20 bases between them. The CDR3 is 15 residues long. DNA of the CDR3: TGCGCCAGCAGCCCCCTGGAGGCGCGAGTCGGTGGCTACACCTTC. Translating gives CASSPLEARVGGYTF.

The V and J genes are TRBV11-2 and TRBJ2-6; 12 bases match TRBD1. The CDR3 extends over 17 amino acids. Germline assignment: CDR1 SGHAT and CDR2 FQNNGV. The ends lost 3 bases at V and 3 bases at J; junction bases unmatched: 3. The CDR3 loop reads CASSLGQGARGANVLTF. The DNA for the CDR3 is TGTGCCAGCAGCTTGGGACAGGGGGCGCGTGGGGCCAACGTCCTGACTTTC.

The genes are TRBV18 and TRBJ2-1; D call uncertain. The CDR3 loop spans 15 amino acids. Trimming took off 0 bases at V and 4 bases at J, with 10 bases between the two ends. Germline-derived CDR1 and CDR2 are KGHSH and LQKENI. The CDR3 protein is CASSPPGFTYNEQFF. The CDR3 nucleotides are TGTGCCAGCTCACCACCAGGCTTCACATACAATGAGCAGTTCTTC.

This clone was detected only once. The chain has TRBV19 and TRBJ1-5; D perhaps matches TRBD1 (5 bases). CDR3 length equals 11 residues. From germline, CDR1 is LNHDA and CDR2 SQIVND (reference sequence). Trimming took 5 bases from V and 9 from J, leaving 8 bases between them. CDR3 nucleotides: TGTGCCAGTAGTGGGGCGGGGCCCCAGCATTTT. Its translation is CASSGAGPQHF.

The rearrangement links TRBV5-1 to TRBJ2-7; 9 nucleotides align to TRBD2. J was trimmed by 3 bases and V by 0 bases; bases with no gene match: 4. Germline V lookup: CDR1 SGHRS, CDR2 YFSETQ. The CDR3 is 15 amino acids. The CDR3 is CASSLEPSGNYEQYF. In DNA form, the CDR3 reads TGCGCCAGCAGCTTGGAGCCTAGCGGGAACTACGAGCAGTACTTC.

The rearrangement uses TRBV5-4 and TRBJ1-3; D gene uncertain. Trimming removed 1 base from V and 0 bases from J, with 14 bases in between. CDR1 and CDR2 (germline): SGHNT, YYREEE (reference sequence). The CDR3 sequence is 17 residues long. CDR3: CASSLKSSSNSGNTIYF. CDR3 sequence (DNA): TGTGCCAGCAGCTTGAAAAGCAGTTCTAACTCTGGAAACACCATATATTTT.

V is TRBV10-1 and J is TRBJ2-1, with TRBD2 matching 9 bases. V shed 3 bases and J 9 bases; nucleotides not matched to a gene: 6. Germline V gene data show CDR1 as WNHNN and CDR2 as SYGVQD (reference sequence). CDR3 length equals 14 residues. The CDR3 DNA follows: TGCGCCAGCAGTGATCCTAGCGGGACGGCTGAGCAGTTCTTC. Protein product: CASSDPSGTAEQFF.

The CDR3 reads CASSRTGWETQYF. The CDR3 DNA is TGTGCCAGCAGCCGGACAGGGTGGGAGACCCAGTACTTC. The chain has TRBV27 and TRBJ2-5; 8 nucleotides align to TRBD1. Looked up from germline, CDR1 is MNHEY and CDR2 is SMNVEV (reference sequence). The CDR3 extends over 13 amino acids. V was clipped by 6 bases and J by 5 bases; unmatched bases: 5.